The rows below give T cell receptor beta chains drawn from one sample of a study of blood T cell repertoires in COVID-19. Sequenced by immunoSEQ multiplex PCR; TCRdb stores in-frame clones only, minus some. The sample consists of 40,000 to 55,000 clones, roughly 90% of them appearing once. Sequencing was carried out using peripheral blood. Source of these receptors: a human donor in a cohort sampled during active COVID-19. Each CDR3 is given with its conserved first and last residue. D genes are given only for firm matches. A row's size may be missing; if present it is once, few, many or a size class.

TRBV7-7 TRBD2 . CASSLGRGAYQETQYF
TRBV7-2 TRBD2 . CASSSVAGAYEQYF
TRBV19 TRBD2 . CASSIDRGVGGELFF
TRBV19 . . CATGSYGYGYTF
TRBV28 TRBD1 . CASTSTGGGEQYF
TRBV2 TRBD1 . CASSEALGTGVNEQFF
TRBV5-6 . once CASSVQGWGQANTEAFF
TRBV11-2 TRBD1 . CASSQGALATEAFF
TRBV19 . . CASSIERQSNEKLFF
TRBV13 TRBD2 . CASRAGNTYEQYF
TRBV5-1 TRBD2 once CASSWAGSGSTDTQYF
TRBV7-2 TRBD1 . CASSLQQGAEEKLFF
TRBV6-2/TRBV6-3 . . CASSDGPRGWNQPQHF
TRBV30 . . CAWSVRFRETQYF
TRBV19 . . CASAWGDARTEAFF
TRBV29-1 TRBD2 . CSVAKGGLAGVGELFF
TRBV11-2 . once CASSLAGADTQYF
TRBV15 TRBD2 . CATSRDVERERGFYEQYF
TRBV5-1 TRBD1 . CASSPGTGSNEQYF
TRBV7-3 . . CASSLMARPYNEQFF
TRBV6-5 TRBD1 . CASSYSGQGAGYTF
TRBV5-4 . . CASSLVSTGTDTQYF
TRBV6-1 TRBD1 once CASSEGQGITEAFF